The 5 T cell receptor beta chains below come from one sample, sequenced in a study of cytomegalovirus exposure and HLA in healthy donors. PCR involved 60 Vbeta and 13 Jbeta primers. Only in-frame clones appear in the TCRdb table, and some are missing; sequencing was by immunoSEQ multiplex PCR. Among some 160,000 clones listed, approximately 80% were seen once. The sample consisted of PBMCs. These receptors originate from a woman younger than 45 in good health and CMV-seronegative.

The DNA for the CDR3 is TGTGCCAGCAGCTATGTACAGGGCCCTCCCCAGCATTTT. Its protein product is CASSYVQGPPQHF. The chain is built from TRBV5-8 and TRBJ1-5, with D perhaps TRBD1 (6 bases). Trimming removed 3 bases at V and 10 bases at J, with 14 bases between. The CDR3 length is 13 residues. Germline loops: CDR1 SGHTS, CDR2 YDEGEE.

The chain has TRBV15 and TRBJ2-1, with 10 positions matching TRBD2. V gave up 2 bases and J gave up 4 bases; unmatched junction bases: 5. The CDR3 runs 16 residues. Germline-derived CDR1 and CDR2 are LNHNV and YYDKDF (reference sequence). The chain's CDR3 is CATSRPEREGYNEQFF. The CDR3 nucleotides read TGTGCCACCAGCAGACCCGAGCGGGAGGGGTACAATGAGCAGTTCTTC.

V is TRBV19 and J is TRBJ2-5; maybe TRBD2 (5 bases). V lost 0 bases to trimming and J lost 5 bases, with 13 bases between them. This CDR3 spans 15 amino acids. Per germline, CDR1 LNHDA and CDR2 SQIVND (reference sequence). CDR3 region: CASSIDLWELETQYF. Written as DNA, the CDR3 is TGTGCCAGTAGTATAGATCTATGGGAGTTGGAGACCCAGTACTTC.

J is TRBJ2-3 and V is TRBV9; 10 bases fit TRBD2. CDR1 is SGDLS, CDR2 YYNGEE, per germline. The CDR3 totals 17 residues. With 0 bases clipped from V and 3 bases from J, the junction kept 7 bases outside the gene matches. DNA of the CDR3: TGTGCCAGCAGCGTAGGTCCTAGCGGGAGATTGACAGATACGCAGTATTTT. Residues: CASSVGPSGRLTDTQYF. Complete variable domain (other parts from reference TRBV9 and TRBJ2-3): DSGVTQTPKHLITATGQRVTLRCSPRSGDLSVYWYQQSLDQGLQFLIQYYNGEERAKGNILERFSAQQFPDLHSELNLSSLELGDSALYFCASSVGPSGRLTDTQYFGPGTRLTVL.

In its sample, this clone was seen a few times. This chain connects TRBV27 to TRBJ2-5; 10 bases are a match to TRBD2. V dropped 4 bases and J dropped 3; count of bases not matched to a gene: 14. Germline CDR1 MNHEY, CDR2 SMNVEV (reference sequence). The CDR3 is 18 residues long. Written as DNA, the CDR3 is TGTGCCAGCAGTTCAGAGCGCCACCTAGGACTAGCGGAAGAGACCCAGTACTTC. Its translation: CASSSERHLGLAEETQYF.